The 26 T cell receptor beta chains below all came from one sample that was sequenced in a study of regulatory T cells in long-lasting Graves disease. Arm-PCR of CDR3 regions and iRepertoire HTBI primers were used to build TCR beta libraries. From the multiplex PCR reads, TCRdb called clonotypes with MiXCR, one entry per CDR3 protein. Found here are 600,000 to 850,000 distinct CDR3 sequences, about 32% of them singletons; the top ten hold roughly 40%. Time point here: persistent/refractory GD, antithyroid drugs over 5 years with positive TRAb. PBMCs were the source of the RNA used for TCR sequencing. Sequences were derived from peripheral blood mononuclear cells (PBMCs), sampled when the disease was refractory, from a patient treated with antithyroid drugs. These receptors all stem from a female donor with Graves disease.

The chain recombines TRBV20-1 with TRBJ1-1; unclear D gene. CDR1 DFQATT and CDR2 SNEGSKA come from the germline V gene (reference sequence). The CDR3 has 14 amino acids. The V gene lost 3 bases and the J gene lost 1 base, with 12 bases spanning the gap. Here the CDR3 reads CSASLTSSNTEAFF. CDR3 DNA: TGCAGTGCTAGTTTGACGAGTTCGAACACTGAAGCTTTCTTT.

The chain links TRBV27 to TRBJ1-3; D uncertain. V was clipped by 0 bases and J by 0 bases, with 0 bases between them. This CDR3 is built from 13 residues. Germline-derived CDR1 and CDR2 are MNHEY and SMNVEV (reference sequence). For the CDR3, the DNA is TGTGCCAGCAGTTTATCCTCTGGAAACACCATATATTTT. It encodes CASSLSSGNTIYF.

In its sample, this clonotype was seen a few times. The CDR3 DNA follows: TGTGCCAGCAGTTTAGGGGAGGGGCACAATCAGCCCCAGCATTTT. Translating it yields CASSLGEGHNQPQHF. The chain has TRBV12-3 or TRBV12-4 and TRBJ1-5; possibly TRBD1 for D (5 bases). The CDR3 loop spans 15 amino acids. Deletions cut 1 base from V and 3 bases from J, with 10 bases between.

This clonotype showed up just a few times. This chain connects TRBV30 to TRBJ1-1, with D hard to call. Per germline, CDR1 GTSNPN and CDR2 SVGIG (reference sequence). The CDR3 sequence is 11 residues long. Deletions cut 3 bases from V and 9 bases from J, with 11 bases between. The CDR3 nucleotides read TGTGCCTGGAGGGGCACAGATAAAGCTTTCTTT. Its protein is CAWRGTDKAFF.

A remark on this clonotype: This could be a read error, since a much larger clone is one nucleotide away. The rearrangement uses TRBV7-3 and TRBJ1-2; the D is unclear. The V end lost 7 bases, the J end lost 4 bases, and 16 bases lay between the germline ends. The CDR3 totals 14 residues. CDR1 and CDR2 (germline): SGHTA, FQGTGA. CDR3 in DNA: TGTGCCAGCAACGATGTACAGACGAGCTATGGCTACACCTTC. Its translation: CASNDVQTSYGYTF. The variable domain in full, with the rest retrieved from reference TRBV7-3 and TRBJ1-2, is GAGVSQTPSNKVTEKGKYVELRCDPISGHTALYWYRQSLGQGPEFLIYFQGTGAADDSGLPNDRFFAVRPEGSVSTLKIQRTERGDSAVYLCASNDVQTSYGYTFGSGTRLTVV.

J is TRBJ1-1 and V is TRBV4-2, with unresolved D. Trimming removed 2 bases from V and 4 bases from J, with 17 bases in between. This CDR3 comprises 16 residues. Germline CDR1 and CDR2: LGHNA and YNFKEQ. CDR3 region: CASSQSMDLDITEAFF. The CDR3, as DNA: TGTGCCAGCAGCCAATCAATGGACCTCGACATCACTGAAGCTTTCTTT.

The chain carries TRBV5-6 and TRBJ1-4; 8 nucleotides line up with TRBD1. CDR1 is SGHDT and CDR2 is YYEEEE in the germline V gene. The CDR3 has 19 amino acids. J lost 4 bases, V lost 2 bases, and 16 bases had no gene match. CDR3 nucleotide sequence: TGTGCCAGCAGCTTAAATTCGGCAGGGGGCGGCGAGCTTAATGAAAAACTGTTTTTT. Translated: CASSLNSAGGGELNEKLFF.

This sequence joins TRBV5-1 and TRBJ2-7, with 9 bases aligning to TRBD1. CDR3 length equals 14 residues. V shed 4 bases, J shed 5 bases, and the junction held 7 bases outside the gene matches. Per the germline V gene, CDR1 is SGHRS and CDR2 is YFSETQ. The CDR3 region is CASSTGTGTNEQYF. The CDR3 bases are TGCGCCAGCAGCACCGGGACAGGGACGAACGAGCAGTACTTC.

This clonotype has at least ten counts. This chain uses TRBV12-3 or TRBV12-4 with TRBJ2-7; D is uncertain. This CDR3 is 13 amino acids long. V lost 1 base and J lost 0, with 4 bases in between. Written as DNA, the CDR3 is TGTGCCAGCAGTTTAGAGGTCTCCTACGAGCAGTACTTC. Translated, it gives CASSLEVSYEQYF.

This clonotype was counted a few times. The chain is built from TRBV3-1 and TRBJ1-3; the match to TRBD1 covers 10 bases. This CDR3 comprises 17 residues. In germline, CDR1 is LGHDT, CDR2 YNNKEL (reference sequence). V lost 4 bases and J lost 1; bases outside the gene matches: 7. This CDR3 reads CASSPEGTGASGNTIYF. CDR3 coding DNA: TGTGCCAGCAGCCCCGAAGGGACAGGGGCATCTGGAAACACCATATATTTT. The full variable domain, rest sourced from reference TRBV3-1 and TRBJ1-3, is DTAVSQTPKYLVTQMGNDKSIKCEQNLGHDTMYWYKQDSKKFLKIMFSYNNKELIINETVPNRFSPKSPDKAHLNLHINSLELGDSAVYFCASSPEGTGASGNTIYFGEGSWLTVV.

This clonotype was detected a few times. The chain recombines TRBV7-9 with TRBJ1-4; D gene ambiguous. Germline lookup yields CDR1 SEHNR and CDR2 FQNEAQ (reference sequence). The CDR3 is 14 residues long. V was clipped by 1 base and J by 6 bases, with 9 bases between them. In DNA, the CDR3 is TGTGCCAGCAGCTTAGGAGCAGAAGATGAAAAACTGTTTTTT. This codes for CASSLGAEDEKLFF. The entire variable domain, with the rest obtained from reference TRBV7-9 and TRBJ1-4, is as follows: DTGVSQNPRHKITKRGQNVTFRCDPISEHNRLYWYRQTLGQGPEFLTYFQNEAQLEKSRLLSDRFSAERPKGSFSTLEIQRTEQGDSAMYLCASSLGAEDEKLFFGSGTQLSVL.

V and J are TRBV5-1 and TRBJ2-7; 10 bases fit TRBD1. Unmatched junction bases numbered 9, after V lost 5 bases and J lost 4 bases. Germline V CDR1 and CDR2: SGHRS, YFSETQ. There are 15 residues in the CDR3. The CDR3 sequence: CASRSARDRGYEQYF. CDR3 coding DNA: TGCGCCAGCAGGTCCGCTCGGGACAGGGGTTACGAGCAGTACTTC.

A single count supports this clonotype. The junction departs from germline at one end; a sequencing error may be responsible. The chain recombines TRBV2 with TRBJ1-4; no definite D call. The CDR3 extends over 11 amino acids. From germline, CDR1 is SNHLY and CDR2 FYNNEI. The CDR3 is CVSSESEKLFF. As DNA, the CDR3 is TGTGTCAGCAGTGAATCGGAAAAACTGTTTTTT.

This chain uses TRBV29-1 with TRBJ1-1; D is unclear. The CDR3 has 13 amino acids. From germline, CDR1 is SQVTM and CDR2 ANQGSEA. The V end lost 6 bases, the J end lost 4 bases, and 15 bases lay between the germline ends. The CDR3, as DNA: TGCAGCGTGGGGAGGCTACGGGTCACTGAAGCTTTCTTT. It encodes CSVGRLRVTEAFF.

This clonotype has more than one count but fewer than ten. The J gene is TRBJ1-4, the V gene TRBV6-5; TRBD1 matches at 9 bases. Trimming cost V 2 bases and J 6 bases; bases outside gene matches: 13. CDR1 is MNHEY and CDR2 is SVGAGI in the germline V gene. The CDR3 has 18 amino acids. The CDR3 region has the DNA TGTGCCAGCAGTTACCGCGACAGGGGGACGCGTTCGGATGAAAAACTGTTTTTT. This sequence encodes CASSYRDRGTRSDEKLFF.

CDR3 protein: CSADRGINYGYTF. Written as DNA, the CDR3 is TGCAGTGCCGACAGGGGGATAAACTATGGCTACACCTTC. This chain links TRBV20-1 with TRBJ1-2; 9 bases match TRBD1. The ends lost 6 bases at V and 2 bases at J; junction bases unmatched: 4. CDR3 length equals 13 residues. Germline values: CDR1 DFQATT, CDR2 SNEGSKA (reference sequence).

Only a few counts were recorded for this clonotype. This chain joins TRBV3-1 and TRBJ1-1, with no clear D. Germline V gene lookup returns CDR1 LGHDT and CDR2 YNNKEL (reference sequence). The V end lost 0 bases, the J end lost 2 bases, and 7 bases lay between the germline ends. This CDR3 spans 14 amino acids. The CDR3 here is CASSQEVTNTEAFF. DNA of the CDR3: TGTGCCAGCAGCCAAGAGGTAACTAACACTGAAGCTTTCTTT.

The chain recombines TRBV29-1 with TRBJ1-1, with D possibly being TRBD1 (5 bases). This CDR3 has 12 amino acids. Trimming pared 4 bases from V and 14 bases from J, leaving 20 bases between. Germline assignment: CDR1 SQVTM and CDR2 ANQGSEA. CDR3 amino acids: CSVALTGDRGFF. The CDR3 DNA reads TGCAGCGTTGCCCTTACGGGGGACCGAGGCTTCTTT.

A few counts support this clonotype. The chain carries TRBV12-3 or TRBV12-4 and TRBJ1-4; D is unclear. This CDR3 region has 17 residues. Trimming took 0 bases from V and 5 from J, leaving 16 bases between them. Here the CDR3 reads CASSLALSESRNEKLFF. For the CDR3, the DNA is TGTGCCAGCAGTTTAGCGCTAAGTGAAAGCCGGAATGAAAAACTGTTTTTT.

The genes are TRBV20-1 and TRBJ2-5; no clear D gene. Germline V CDR1 and CDR2: DFQATT, SNEGSKA (reference sequence). V was shortened by 7 bases and J by 5 bases, with 14 bases between the two germline ends. The CDR3 runs to 12 residues. CDR3 coding DNA: TGCAGTGTCTTAGGGAAGGGTGAGACCCAGTACTTC. Protein: CSVLGKGETQYF.

On this clonotype: This may come from a read error, since a much larger clone is one base off. The rearrangement links TRBV2 to TRBJ2-5; TRBD2 might be the D (5 bases). V gave up 3 bases and J gave up 1 base, with 12 bases separating them. The CDR3 extends over 15 amino acids. Germline lookup yields CDR1 SNHLY and CDR2 FYNNEI. This chain's CDR3 is CASSEEAVPQETQYF. In nucleotides, the CDR3 is TGTGCCAGCAGTGAGGAGGCAGTTCCCCAAGAGACCCAGTACTTC.

This clonotype was counted at least ten times. This chain uses TRBV28 with TRBJ1-2; 9 positions agree with TRBD1. The germline CDR1 and CDR2 sequences are MDHEN and SYDVKM. Germline trimming cut 4 bases from V and 2 bases from J; bases unmatched to any gene: 14. The CDR3 covers 18 residues. The CDR3 region has the DNA TGTGCCAGCAGTTCCTACTCCGGGACAGGGTTACCGAACTATGGCTACACCTTC. It codes for CASSSYSGTGLPNYGYTF.

This clonotype came up many times. The chain uses TRBV2 and TRBJ1-1; 7 positions match TRBD1. The CDR3 is 13 amino acids. Trimming at V came to 0 bases and at J to 8 bases, leaving 3 bases not matched to a gene. Germline CDR1 and CDR2: SNHLY and FYNNEI. CDR3 coding DNA: TGTGCCAGCAGTGAAGCCCGGACAGGAGAAGCTTTCTTT. Translated: CASSEARTGEAFF.

This chain links TRBV18 with TRBJ1-3, with D uncertain. The V gene lost 0 bases and the J gene lost 2 bases, with 8 bases spanning the gap. Germline-derived CDR1 and CDR2 are KGHSH and LQKENI. CDR3 length: 15 residues. The CDR3 spells CASSPPRGTGNTIYF. DNA for the CDR3: TGTGCCAGCTCACCACCGAGAGGGACTGGAAACACCATATATTTT.

The J gene is TRBJ2-4, the V gene TRBV6-1, with unresolved D. CDR1 is MNHNS and CDR2 is SASEGT in the germline V gene. This CDR3 is 13 amino acids long. Trimming took 4 bases from V and 0 from J, leaving 4 bases between them. The CDR3 DNA follows: TGTGCCAGCAGTGGGACAGCCAAAAACATTCAGTACTTC. It is translated as CASSGTAKNIQYF.

V usage is TRBV29-1 and J usage is TRBJ2-5, with D perhaps assigned TRBD1 or TRBD2 (5 bases each). Germline V CDR1 and CDR2: SQVTM, ANQGSEA. The V end was cut by 6 bases, the J end by 4 bases, with 15 bases between. The CDR3 runs 13 residues. The CDR3 spells CSVGPSNGETQYF. The CDR3 bases are TGCAGCGTGGGACCTTCGAACGGAGAGACCCAGTACTTC.